Shown below are 30 T cell receptor beta chains from a single sample sequenced in a study of STAT5B mutations in CD4+ large granular lymphocyte leukemia. TCRdb's table, derived via immunoSEQ multiplex PCR, lists solely in-frame clones and lacks some. The sample records tens of thousands of clones, 70% to 90% being singletons. The sample comprised CD4+ T cells from blood buffy coats. These receptors all come from a human donor in good health.

The rearrangement links TRBV2 to TRBJ1-1; 7 nucleotides agree with TRBD1. The CDR3 consists of 17 residues. CDR1 is SNHLY and CDR2 is FYNNEI in the germline V gene. The V gene end was trimmed by 0 bases and the J gene end by 1 base; junction bases not matched to a gene: 8. CDR3 nucleotide sequence: TGTGCCAGCAGTGAAGCAAGCGGTGACAGGGCGAACACTGAAGCTTTCTTT. Protein product: CASSEASGDRANTEAFF.

The rearrangement links TRBV10-3 to TRBJ1-5; D is perhaps TRBD1 (5 bases). The CDR3 length is 15 residues. V was trimmed by 6 bases and J by 0 bases, leaving 12 bases between them. CDR1 is ENHRY and CDR2 is SYGVKD in the germline V gene. This CDR3 is CAIREGDSSNQPQHF. In DNA, the CDR3 is TGTGCCATCAGGGAGGGAGACAGTAGCAATCAGCCCCAGCATTTT.

The gene calls are TRBV9 and TRBJ2-1, with D perhaps TRBD2 (6 bases). CDR3 length equals 14 residues. Trimming took 3 bases from V and 5 from J, leaving 12 bases between them. The germline V gene encodes CDR1 SGDLS and CDR2 YYNGEE. CDR3 sequence: CASSAGADNNEQFF. Written as DNA, the CDR3 is TGTGCCAGCAGCGCGGGAGCAGATAACAATGAGCAGTTCTTC.

Remarks on this clone: This same CDR3 is encoded by further DNA sequences in the sample. The gene calls are TRBV18 and TRBJ1-1, with 9 nucleotides matching TRBD1. The CDR3 extends over 16 amino acids. The trim removed 3 bases at V and 5 bases at J, leaving 10 bases unmatched. From germline, CDR1 is KGHSH and CDR2 LQKENI. The CDR3 spells CASSPPRTGVGTEAFF. CDR3 bases: TGTGCCAGCTCACCCCCCCGGACAGGGGTGGGTACTGAAGCTTTCTTT.

The J gene is TRBJ2-1, the V gene TRBV7-8, with a possible D match to TRBD2 (5 bases). CDR1 SGHVS and CDR2 FQNEAQ come from the germline V gene. The CDR3 is made up of 13 amino acids. Trimming took off 1 base at V and 12 bases at J, with 13 bases between the two ends. CDR3 bases: TGTGCCAGCAGCTTAGAAGAGGGAGCAAGGCAGTTCTTC. Residues: CASSLEEGARQFF.

The sample holds a few counts of this clone. The chain has TRBV7-2 and TRBJ2-2; the D is unclear. Trimming shortened V by 5 bases and J by 6 bases, and 13 bases separated the two germline ends. The CDR3 totals 14 residues. Germline CDR1 is SGHTA and CDR2 is FQGNSA. The CDR3 region is CASSIMGGPGELFF. CDR3 DNA sequence: TGTGCCAGCAGCATAATGGGTGGTCCCGGGGAGCTGTTTTTT.

The V and J genes are TRBV6-1 and TRBJ2-7; 11 bases fit TRBD2. The junction had 4 bases not matched to a gene; V was cut back by 6 bases and J by 3 bases. The CDR3 loop spans 14 amino acids. The germline CDR1 and CDR2 sequences are MNHNS and SASEGT. The DNA of the CDR3 is TGTGCCAGCAGGTCGGGACTAGCGGTCTACGAGCAGTACTTC. As protein: CASRSGLAVYEQYF.

This clone was counted only a few times. The chain is built from TRBV7-9 and TRBJ1-2; maybe TRBD1 (5 bases). V lost 0 bases and J 4 bases, leaving 12 bases between the germline ends. CDR3 length equals 15 residues. The germline CDR1 and CDR2 sequences are SEHNR and FQNEAQ (reference sequence). The CDR3 DNA reads TGTGCCAGCAGCTTAGCGCTGCCGGGGGGCTATGGCTACACCTTC. It is translated as CASSLALPGGYGYTF.

V gene TRBV5-1 combines with J gene TRBJ2-2, with D unclear. The ends were cut back, 0 bases at V and 3 bases at J, with 3 bases in the middle. Germline V lookup: CDR1 SGHRS, CDR2 YFSETQ. The CDR3 totals 13 residues. The CDR3: CASSLEYTGELFF. The CDR3 DNA follows: TGCGCCAGCAGCTTGGAGTACACCGGGGAGCTGTTTTTT. Full variable domain (remainder filled in from reference TRBV5-1 and TRBJ2-2): KAGVTQTPRYLIKTRGQQVTLSCSPISGHRSVSWYQQTPGQGLQFLFEYFSETQRNKGNFPGRFSGRQFSNSRSEMNVSTLELGDSALYLCASSLEYTGELFFGEGSRLTVL.

This clone was recorded only once. This sequence joins TRBV9 and TRBJ1-3; 8 positions match TRBD1. Germline values: CDR1 SGDLS, CDR2 YYNGEE. V was clipped by 4 bases and J by 4 bases; unmatched bases: 10. This CDR3 spans 16 amino acids. CDR3 DNA sequence: TGTGCCAGCAGCCTTGAGGGACAGGCCTCCGGAAACACCATATATTTT. The encoded protein is CASSLEGQASGNTIYF.

The CDR3 DNA reads TGTGCCAGCAGCGAAAGCGATAGCACAGATACGCAGTATTTT. This translates into CASSESDSTDTQYF. The rearrangement uses TRBV25-1 and TRBJ2-3, with D uncertain. Germline lookup yields CDR1 MGHDK and CDR2 SYGVNS. Between the trimmed V and J ends, which lost 6 bases and 0 bases, there was a span of 10 bases. There are 14 residues in the CDR3.

This chain uses TRBV7-9 with TRBJ2-5; D not resolved. This CDR3 is 18 amino acids long. Trimming removed 3 bases from V and 3 bases from J, with 23 bases in between. The V gene's germline CDR1 is SEHNR and CDR2 FQNEAQ (reference sequence). The CDR3 sequence: CASSFLGPGISFEETQYF. The CDR3 DNA reads TGTGCCAGCAGCTTCCTCGGACCAGGAATAAGTTTCGAAGAGACCCAGTACTTC.

This clone has a single count. The chain couples TRBV6-5 to TRBJ2-7, with D perhaps assigned TRBD1 or TRBD2 (6 bases each). Per germline, CDR1 MNHEY and CDR2 SVGAGI. This CDR3 region has 15 residues. V was clipped by 3 bases and J by 2 bases, with 14 bases between them. The DNA of the CDR3 is TGTGCCAGCAGTTATCGAGGGGGGCGGCCCTACGAGCAGTACTTC. This translates into CASSYRGGRPYEQYF.

The chain couples TRBV27 to TRBJ2-1; 7 positions match TRBD1. Germline CDR1 MNHEY, CDR2 SMNVEV (reference sequence). Trimming removed 5 bases from V and 7 bases from J; junction bases left unmatched: 8. This CDR3 region has 14 residues. In DNA, the CDR3 is TGTGCCAGCAGTCCCGACAGGGTGAGGAATGAGCAGTTCTTC. Its translation: CASSPDRVRNEQFF.

V is TRBV6-1 and J is TRBJ2-1; maybe TRBD2 (6 bases). With 4 bases removed from V and 8 bases from J, the gap between germline ends came to 12 bases. CDR1 and CDR2 (germline): MNHNS, SASEGT. The CDR3 contains 13 residues. The CDR3 sequence: CASSGGPSDEQFF. CDR3 DNA: TGTGCCAGCAGTGGCGGCCCTAGCGATGAGCAGTTCTTC.

The CDR3, as DNA: TGTGCCAGCAGCTTTAAGGCAGGGAACACTGAAGCTTTCTTT. Its translation: CASSFKAGNTEAFF. V gene TRBV7-9 combines with J gene TRBJ1-1; no clear D gene. V was cut by 3 bases and J by 1 base, with 9 bases left in between. The CDR3 is 14 amino acids. Germline V gives CDR1 SEHNR, CDR2 FQNEAQ (reference sequence).

This sequence joins TRBV5-4 and TRBJ2-3; either TRBD1 or TRBD2 may supply D (5 bases each). Germline CDR1 is SGHNT and CDR2 is YYREEE (reference sequence). Trimming stripped 2 bases from V and 4 bases from J, with 17 bases between. The CDR3 is made up of 16 amino acids. CDR3 DNA sequence: TGTGCCAGCAGCTTAAAAACGGGACGGAGTGCAGATACGCAGTATTTT. It yields the protein CASSLKTGRSADTQYF.

This chain links TRBV9 with TRBJ2-2, with 7 bases aligning to TRBD1. Germline V gene data show CDR1 as SGDLS and CDR2 as YYNGEE. The CDR3 is 18 amino acids. With 0 bases clipped from V and 0 bases from J, the junction kept 8 bases outside the gene matches. CDR3 amino acids: CASSVAPDRTSNTGELFF. CDR3 in DNA: TGTGCCAGCAGCGTAGCCCCGGACAGGACTTCGAACACCGGGGAGCTGTTTTTT.

V and J are TRBV5-6 and TRBJ2-7; D perhaps matches TRBD1 (6 bases). The ends were cut back, 2 bases at V and 4 bases at J, with 13 bases in the middle. The CDR3 contains 14 residues. CDR1 is SGHDT, CDR2 YYEEEE, per germline. CDR3 loop: CASSFDRRRYEQYF. In nucleotides, the CDR3 is TGTGCCAGCAGCTTCGACAGGAGAAGGTACGAGCAGTACTTC.

The rearrangement uses TRBV5-1 and TRBJ1-3, with D tentatively TRBD1 (5 bases). CDR3 size: 12 residues. Trimming left V 6 bases short and J 4 bases short, with 8 bases between. CDR1 is SGHRS, CDR2 YFSETQ, per germline. The CDR3 region is CASTGDGNTIYF. The CDR3 DNA sequence: TGCGCCAGCACCGGGGACGGAAACACCATATATTTT.

The chain employs TRBV4-1 and TRBJ1-1; no clear D gene. The CDR3 loop spans 15 amino acids. Germline V gives CDR1 MGHRA, CDR2 YSYEKL. Trimming removed 1 base at V and 1 base at J, with 10 bases between. CDR3 in DNA: TGCGCCAGCAGCCAAGCTCCGTGGAGGAACACTGAAGCTTTCTTT. It encodes CASSQAPWRNTEAFF.

Here the CDR3 reads CASSYSISGADTQYF. CDR3 DNA sequence: TGTGCCAGCAGTTACTCTATAAGCGGGGCAGATACGCAGTATTTT. The chain combines TRBV6-5 with TRBJ2-3, with 7 bases matching TRBD2. The length of the CDR3 is 15 residues. V was clipped by 0 bases and J by 4 bases; unmatched bases: 4. Germline CDR1 reads MNHEY; CDR2 reads SVGAGI.

This chain uses TRBV7-8 with TRBJ2-7; 9 bases map to TRBD2. Germline assignment: CDR1 SGHVS and CDR2 FQNEAQ. The CDR3 length is 16 residues. Unmatched junction bases numbered 7, after V lost 3 bases and J lost 1 base. The CDR3 loop is CASSFYVTSGSYEQYF. The DNA for the CDR3 is TGTGCCAGCAGCTTCTATGTGACTAGCGGATCCTACGAGCAGTACTTC.

The DNA for the CDR3 is TGTGCCAGCAGGTGGGACAGCAACTACAATGAGCAGTTCTTC. Its translation is CASRWDSNYNEQFF. The chain joins TRBV28 to TRBJ2-1, with 7 nucleotides matching TRBD1. J was trimmed by 3 bases and V by 6 bases; bases with no gene match: 5. Germline CDR1 and CDR2: MDHEN and SYDVKM. The CDR3 runs 14 residues.

The rearrangement joins TRBV5-6 to TRBJ2-1; possibly TRBD2 for D (6 bases). The CDR3 totals 17 residues. Trimming removed 1 base from V and 10 bases from J, with 24 bases in between. Germline CDR1 is SGHDT and CDR2 is YYEEEE. In nucleotides, the CDR3 is TGTGCCAGCAGCTTGTCCCACTTTTTCGGAGTGGGGGGAGAGCAGTTCTTC. The encoded protein is CASSLSHFFGVGGEQFF.

This clone was seen a single time. This chain uses TRBV9 with TRBJ2-7, with 8 bases fitting TRBD1. V shed 4 bases, J shed 3 bases, and the junction held 6 bases outside the gene matches. Germline lookup yields CDR1 SGDLS and CDR2 YYNGEE. The CDR3 length is 14 residues. CDR3 sequence: CASSTSGQVYEQYF. DNA for the CDR3: TGTGCCAGCAGCACCTCGGGACAGGTCTACGAGCAGTACTTC.

The chain is built from TRBV9 and TRBJ1-4; 7 bases match TRBD1. The CDR3 sequence is 16 residues long. Trimming at V came to 4 bases and at J to 0 bases, leaving 6 bases not matched to a gene. Germline loops: CDR1 SGDLS, CDR2 YYNGEE. CDR3 region: CASSPQGGATNEKLFF. The CDR3 DNA reads as TGTGCCAGCAGCCCTCAAGGGGGCGCAACTAATGAAAAACTGTTTTTT. The whole variable domain, remainder taken from reference TRBV9 and TRBJ1-4, is DSGVTQTPKHLITATGQRVTLRCSPRSGDLSVYWYQQSLDQGLQFLIQYYNGEERAKGNILERFSAQQFPDLHSELNLSSLELGDSALYFCASSPQGGATNEKLFFGSGTQLSVL.

The genes are TRBV4-2 and TRBJ2-2; no firm D call. The germline gives CDR1 LGHNA, CDR2 YNFKEQ. This CDR3 is 15 amino acids long. With 1 base removed from V and 5 bases from J, the gap between germline ends came to 11 bases. The CDR3 nucleotides read TGTGCCAGCAGCCAAGGGCCAGCTGATACCGGGGAGCTGTTTTTT. It encodes CASSQGPADTGELFF.

This chain uses TRBV28 with TRBJ1-2; 9 positions match TRBD1. The CDR3 runs to 15 residues. V lost 7 bases, J lost 8 bases, and 14 bases stayed unmatched. Germline-derived CDR1 and CDR2 are MDHEN and SYDVKM. The CDR3 loop reads CASTTPGQGNGGYTF. DNA for the CDR3: TGTGCCAGCACCACCCCGGGACAGGGAAATGGAGGCTACACCTTC.

This clone was seen a single time. V usage is TRBV6-5 and J usage is TRBJ2-1; tentatively, D is TRBD1 or TRBD2 (5 bases each). Between the trimmed V and J ends, which lost 0 bases and 4 bases, there was a span of 13 bases. Germline V gene data show CDR1 as MNHEY and CDR2 as SVGAGI. CDR3 size: 16 residues. The CDR3 reads CASSYSQGSGYNEQFF. The CDR3, as DNA: TGTGCCAGCAGTTACTCGCAGGGTTCGGGATACAATGAGCAGTTCTTC.